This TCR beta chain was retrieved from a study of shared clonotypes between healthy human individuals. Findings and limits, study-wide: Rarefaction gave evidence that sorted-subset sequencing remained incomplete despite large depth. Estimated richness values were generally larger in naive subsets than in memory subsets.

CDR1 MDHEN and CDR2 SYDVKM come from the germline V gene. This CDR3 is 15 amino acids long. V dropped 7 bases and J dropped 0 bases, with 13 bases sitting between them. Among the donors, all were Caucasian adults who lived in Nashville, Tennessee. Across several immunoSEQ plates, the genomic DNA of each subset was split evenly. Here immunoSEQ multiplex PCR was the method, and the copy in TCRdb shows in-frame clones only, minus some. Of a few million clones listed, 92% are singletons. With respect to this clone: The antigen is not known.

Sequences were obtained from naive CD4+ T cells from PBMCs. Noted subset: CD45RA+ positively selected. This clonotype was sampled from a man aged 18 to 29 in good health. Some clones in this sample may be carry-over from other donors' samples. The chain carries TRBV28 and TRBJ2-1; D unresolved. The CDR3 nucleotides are TGTGCCAGCAACAAAGGACCTATCTCCTACAATGAGCAGTTCTTC. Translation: CASNKGPISYNEQFF.